This T cell receptor (beta chain) was retrieved from a study of shared clonotypes between healthy human individuals. General study points: Donor scarcity curtailed the genetic and exposure-history diversity represented herein. Naive subsets typically showed greater estimated richness than memory subsets. Across a few donors, naive CD4 shared roughly 5%, naive CD8 around 3.8%, memory CD4 about 2.4%, memory CD8 over 0.3%.

Concerning this clone itself: Its target is not known.

CD45RO-negative CD8 cells positively selected for CCR7 made up the naive population, which excluded terminally differentiated effector memory CD45RA+ cells. The CDR3 runs 14 residues. V was trimmed by 8 bases and J by 2 bases, leaving 13 bases between them. Germline lookup yields CDR1 MNHEY and CDR2 SMNVEV (reference sequence). Methods used by the authors: There were no quality scores in the junction-only immunoSEQ sequences, so filtering differed. Using immunoSEQ multiplex PCR, the repertoire was profiled, and TCRdb retains in-frame clones only, with some absent. That table furnishes V, J and clone size, whereas the DNA furnished D and trimming. This sample yields 560,000 or so clones, of which about 96% are seen a single time; about 0.12% belongs to the top ten.

The origin of this receptor is a woman in her thirties in good health. The specimen sequenced was naive CD8+ T cells sorted from blood. This rearrangement joins TRBV27 to TRBJ1-3, with D perhaps matching TRBD1 (5 bases). The CDR3 DNA reads TGTGCCAGCTTAACAGGACGTGCTGGAAACACCATATATTTT. It translates to CASLTGRAGNTIYF.